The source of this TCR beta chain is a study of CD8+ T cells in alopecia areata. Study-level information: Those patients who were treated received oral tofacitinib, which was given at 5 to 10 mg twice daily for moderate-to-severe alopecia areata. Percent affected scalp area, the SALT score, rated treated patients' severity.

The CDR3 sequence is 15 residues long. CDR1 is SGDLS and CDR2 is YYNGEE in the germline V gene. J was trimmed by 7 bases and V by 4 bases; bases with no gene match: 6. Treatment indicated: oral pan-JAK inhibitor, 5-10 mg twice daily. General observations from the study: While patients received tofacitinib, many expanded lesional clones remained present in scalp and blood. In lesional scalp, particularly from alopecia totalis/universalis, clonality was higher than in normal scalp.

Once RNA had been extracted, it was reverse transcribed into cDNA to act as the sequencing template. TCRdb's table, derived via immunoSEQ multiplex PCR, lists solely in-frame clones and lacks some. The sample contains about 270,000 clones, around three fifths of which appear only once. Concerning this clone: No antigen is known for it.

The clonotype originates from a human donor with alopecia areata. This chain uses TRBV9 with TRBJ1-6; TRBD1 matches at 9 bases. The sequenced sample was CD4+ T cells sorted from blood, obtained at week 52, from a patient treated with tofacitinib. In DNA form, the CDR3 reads TGTGCCAGCAGCCCCCGGGACAGGGAGAATTCACCCCTCCACTTT. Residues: CASSPRDRENSPLHF. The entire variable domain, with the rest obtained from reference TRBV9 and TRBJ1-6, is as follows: DSGVTQTPKHLITATGQRVTLRCSPRSGDLSVYWYQQSLDQGLQFLIQYYNGEERAKGNILERFSAQQFPDLHSELNLSSLELGDSALYFCASSPRDRENSPLHFGNGTRLTVT.